This TCR beta chain was profiled in a study of blood T cell repertoires in COVID-19. Profiled with immunoSEQ multiplex PCR; TCRdb holds only in-frame clones, not every one. The sample lists over 85,000 clones; approximately 85% were seen once. The J segment lost 5 bases and the V segment lost 5 bases, leaving 2 bases of the junction unmatched. Per germline, CDR1 SGHVS and CDR2 FQNEAQ. The CDR3 spans 13 residues. The J gene is TRBJ1-5, the V gene TRBV7-8, with 8 bases that match TRBD1. Sequencing used peripheral blood. This receptor was taken from a woman aged 80 or over with COVID-19, enrolled during active disease. In nucleotides, the CDR3 is TGTGCCAGCAGCCCGGACAGGGATCAGCCCCAGCATTTT. Residues: CASSPDRDQPQHF.